The clone carrying this T cell receptor beta chain was observed at least ten times. Every diagnosis used clinical symptoms, serum thyroxine and TRAb, thyroid ultrasound and orbital computed tomography. Amplification of TCR beta CDR3 regions used RNA as the template. HTBI primers were the set used in a first-round RT-PCR of the TCR CDR3. MiXCR, run by TCRdb on the multiplex PCR reads, gives a single entry per CDR3 protein. The table lists approximately 430,000 distinct CDR3 sequences, 15% to 19% of them singletons. The data belong to a study of T cells in Graves' hyperthyroidism and ophthalmopathy. The CDR3 length is 14 residues. Trimming shortened V by 6 bases and J by 0 bases, and 12 bases separated the two germline ends. CDR1 and CDR2 (germline): DFQATT, SNEGSKA (reference sequence).

V is TRBV20-1 and J is TRBJ2-1; D is ambiguous. Specimen: blood. This receptor was taken from a woman aged 18-30 years with Graves' hyperthyroidism. CDR3 sequence (DNA): TGCAGTGCGATTAAACCGAGCTCCTACAATGAGCAGTTCTTC. The encoded protein is CSAIKPSSYNEQFF.